The clone carrying this TCR beta chain was seen a handful of times. Antigen unknown. The V segment lost 1 base and the J segment 5 bases; nucleotides outside the gene matches: 8. Germline assignment: CDR1 SGHVS and CDR2 FQNEAQ. This CDR3 is 17 amino acids long. The data belong to a study of early T cells in non-severe SARS-CoV-2 infection. Background on the study: Sequenced material consisted of bulk RNA (from unsorted whole blood), and chains were unpaired. Study-wide results and limits: Matching with VDJdb favored anti-spike CD8 responses (missing private and CD4 specificities).

Individual cDNA molecules received unique molecular identifiers. TCRdb re-called the 5' RACE reads with MiXCR, one entry per CDR3 protein. The profile shows 95,000 to 100,000 distinct CDR3 sequences, roughly an eighth of them singletons. Material for sequencing was whole blood. The V gene is TRBV7-8, the J gene TRBJ2-2; 9 nucleotides match TRBD2. This TCR was recovered from an adult who was a healthcare worker with PCR-confirmed SARS-CoV-2 infection or an uninfected control (not recorded which). CDR3 loop: CASSLGSGGRLTGELFF. The CDR3 nucleotides read TGTGCCAGCAGCTTAGGTAGCGGGGGAAGGTTGACCGGGGAGCTGTTTTTT.